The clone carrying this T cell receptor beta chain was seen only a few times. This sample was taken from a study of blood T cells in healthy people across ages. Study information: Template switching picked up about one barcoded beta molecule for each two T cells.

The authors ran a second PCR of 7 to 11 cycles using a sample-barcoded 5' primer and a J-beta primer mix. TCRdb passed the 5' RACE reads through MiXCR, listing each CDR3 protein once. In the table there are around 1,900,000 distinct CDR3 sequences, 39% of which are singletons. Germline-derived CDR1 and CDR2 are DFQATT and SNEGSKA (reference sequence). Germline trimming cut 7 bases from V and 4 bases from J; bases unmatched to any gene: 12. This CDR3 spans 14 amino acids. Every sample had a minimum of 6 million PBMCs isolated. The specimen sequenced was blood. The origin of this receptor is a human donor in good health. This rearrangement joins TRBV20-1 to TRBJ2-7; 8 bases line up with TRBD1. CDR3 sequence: CSGNPAGGVYEQYF. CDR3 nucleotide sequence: TGCAGTGGGAACCCCGCAGGGGGCGTTTACGAGCAGTACTTC.